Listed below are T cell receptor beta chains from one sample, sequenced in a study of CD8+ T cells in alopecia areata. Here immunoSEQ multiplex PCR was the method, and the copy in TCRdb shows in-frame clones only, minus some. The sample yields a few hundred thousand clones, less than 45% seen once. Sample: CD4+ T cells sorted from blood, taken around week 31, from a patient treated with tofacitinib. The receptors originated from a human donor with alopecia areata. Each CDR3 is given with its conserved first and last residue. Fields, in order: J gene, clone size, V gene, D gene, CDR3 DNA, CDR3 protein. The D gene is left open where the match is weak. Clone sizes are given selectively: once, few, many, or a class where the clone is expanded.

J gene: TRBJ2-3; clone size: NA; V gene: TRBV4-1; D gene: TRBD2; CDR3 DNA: TGCGCCAGCTCGGAGAAGATGACAGCGGGAGTGACAGATACGCAGTATTTT; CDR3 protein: CASSEKMTAGVTDTQYF
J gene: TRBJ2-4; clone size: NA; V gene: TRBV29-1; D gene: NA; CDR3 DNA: TGCAGCGTTTCTTCCGGGGCCAAAAACATTCAGTACTTC; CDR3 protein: CSVSSGAKNIQYF
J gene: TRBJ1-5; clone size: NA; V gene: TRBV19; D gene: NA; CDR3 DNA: TGTGCCAGTAGTATTGGACACTCTCGGGGCAATCAGCCCCAGCATTTT; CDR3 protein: CASSIGHSRGNQPQHF
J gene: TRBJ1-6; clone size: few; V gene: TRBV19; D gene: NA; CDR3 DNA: TGTGCCAGTACCGACGACCAAAAGCCGCTCCACTTT; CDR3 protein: CASTDDQKPLHF
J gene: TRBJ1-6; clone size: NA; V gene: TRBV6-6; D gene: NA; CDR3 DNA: TGTGCCAGCAGTTCACAGGGTTGGAGTTCACCCCTCCACTTT; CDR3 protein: CASSSQGWSSPLHF
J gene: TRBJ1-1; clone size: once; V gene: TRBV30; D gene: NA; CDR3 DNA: TGTGCCTGGAGTGTACATTACACTGAAGCTTTCTTT; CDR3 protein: CAWSVHYTEAFF
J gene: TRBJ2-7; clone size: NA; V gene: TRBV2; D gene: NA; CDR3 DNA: TGTGCCAGCAGTGGGAGGGTCCAGGGACCCTACGAGCAGTACTTC; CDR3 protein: CASSGRVQGPYEQYF
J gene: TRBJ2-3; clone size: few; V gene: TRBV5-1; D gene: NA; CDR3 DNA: TGCGCCAGCAGACGGTCAGGGGCGGCCCCAGATACGCAGTATTTT; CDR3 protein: CASRRSGAAPDTQYF
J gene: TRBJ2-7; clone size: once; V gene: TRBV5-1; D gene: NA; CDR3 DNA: TGCGCCAGCAGCGCGGACAGCTTCTACGAGCAGTACTTC; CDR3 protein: CASSADSFYEQYF
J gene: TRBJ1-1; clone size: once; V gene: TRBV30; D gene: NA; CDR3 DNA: TGTGCCTGGATCATGGGGCTGTTGAACACTGAAGCTTTCTTT; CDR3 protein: CAWIMGLLNTEAFF
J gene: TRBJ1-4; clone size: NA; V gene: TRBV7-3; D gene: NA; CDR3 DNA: TGTGCCAGCAGCTTATCCCTTGGGGAAAAACTGTTTTTT; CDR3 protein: CASSLSLGEKLFF
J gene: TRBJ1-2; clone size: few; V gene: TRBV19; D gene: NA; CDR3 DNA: TGTGCCAGTCTACCTCCGGACAGACCTTACTATGGCTACACCTTC; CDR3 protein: CASLPPDRPYYGYTF
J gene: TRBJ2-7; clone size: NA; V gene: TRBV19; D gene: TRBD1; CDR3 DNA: TGTGCCAGTAGTAAACAGGGGCCCTACGAGCAGTACTTC; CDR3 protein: CASSKQGPYEQYF
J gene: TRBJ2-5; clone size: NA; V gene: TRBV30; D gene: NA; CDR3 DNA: TGTGCCTGGGCCGGACAGATCCAAGAGACCCAGTACTTC; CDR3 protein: CAWAGQIQETQYF
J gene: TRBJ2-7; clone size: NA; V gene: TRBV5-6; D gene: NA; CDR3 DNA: TGTGCCAGCAGCTTAAGGAGCGGGTGGAGCTCCTACGAGCAGTACTTC; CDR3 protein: CASSLRSGWSSYEQYF
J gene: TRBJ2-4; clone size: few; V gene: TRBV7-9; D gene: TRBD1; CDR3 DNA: TGTGCCAGCAGCTCCCCTCCAGGGGGATCCAAAAACATTCAGTACTTC; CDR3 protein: CASSSPPGGSKNIQYF
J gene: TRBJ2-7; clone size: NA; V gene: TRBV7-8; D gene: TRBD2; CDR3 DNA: TGTGCCAGCAGCCCCGGGACTAGTGGTGGCTCCTACGAGCAGTACTTC; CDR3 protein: CASSPGTSGGSYEQYF
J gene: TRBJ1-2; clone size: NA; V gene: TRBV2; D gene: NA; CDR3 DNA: TGTGCCAGCAGCCCTAAACTAGGTTGCACCTTC; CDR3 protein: CASSPKLGCTF
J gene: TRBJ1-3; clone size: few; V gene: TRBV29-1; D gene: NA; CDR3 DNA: TGCAGCGTTGCCCTGCAGGGCCGTTCTGGAAACACCATATATTTT; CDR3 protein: CSVALQGRSGNTIYF
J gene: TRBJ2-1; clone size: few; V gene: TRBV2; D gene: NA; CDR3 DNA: TGTGCCAGCAGTGAAAGCCGGGATGAGCAGTTCTTC; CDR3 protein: CASSESRDEQFF
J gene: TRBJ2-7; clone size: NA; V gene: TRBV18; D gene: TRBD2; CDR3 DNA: TGTGCCAGCTCACTTCAGAGCGGGAGGGCCGACGAGCAGTACTTC; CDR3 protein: CASSLQSGRADEQYF
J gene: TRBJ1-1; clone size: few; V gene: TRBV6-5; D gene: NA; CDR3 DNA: TGTGCCAGCAGACAGGGTCCTGAAGCTTTCTTT; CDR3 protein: CASRQGPEAFF
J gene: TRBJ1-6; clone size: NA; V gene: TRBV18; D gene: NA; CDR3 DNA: TGTGCCAGCTCACCACAGGGGGTCGGTTCACCCCTCCACTTT; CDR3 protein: CASSPQGVGSPLHF
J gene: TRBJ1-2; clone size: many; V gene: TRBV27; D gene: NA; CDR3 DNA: TGTGCCAGCAGGACTCCGGGACCCCAGGGTGGCTACACCTTC; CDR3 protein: CASRTPGPQGGYTF
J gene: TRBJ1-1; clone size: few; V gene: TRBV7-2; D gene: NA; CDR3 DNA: TGTGCCAGCAGCCCTGAAGCTTTCTTT; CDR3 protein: CASSPEAFF
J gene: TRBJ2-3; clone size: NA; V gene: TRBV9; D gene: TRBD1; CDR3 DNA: TGTGCCAGCAGCGTAGAGACAGGGCAAGCGCAGTATTTT; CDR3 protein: CASSVETGQAQYF
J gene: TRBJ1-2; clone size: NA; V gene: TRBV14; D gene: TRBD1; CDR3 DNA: TGTGCCAGCAGCCAAGAATACAGGGGGGATGGCTACACCTTC; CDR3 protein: CASSQEYRGDGYTF
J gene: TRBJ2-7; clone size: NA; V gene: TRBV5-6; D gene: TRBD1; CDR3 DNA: TGTGCCAGCAGGCCAGGACAGGGGAGATACGAGCAGTACTTC; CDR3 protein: CASRPGQGRYEQYF
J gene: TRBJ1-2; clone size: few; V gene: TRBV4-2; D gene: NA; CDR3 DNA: TGTGCCAGCAGCCAAACTGGGGAATTAGCTAACTATGGCTACACCTTC; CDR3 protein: CASSQTGELANYGYTF
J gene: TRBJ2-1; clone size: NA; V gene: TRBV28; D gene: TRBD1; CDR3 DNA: TGTGCCAGCAGTTCATCGGACAGGGCGGTCTACAATGAGCAGTTCTTC; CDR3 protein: CASSSSDRAVYNEQFF
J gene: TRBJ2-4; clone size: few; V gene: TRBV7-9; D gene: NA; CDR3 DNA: TGTGCCAGCAGCCAAAGTAGCTGGCACCAGCTAGCCAAAAACATTCAGTACTTC; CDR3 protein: CASSQSSWHQLAKNIQYF